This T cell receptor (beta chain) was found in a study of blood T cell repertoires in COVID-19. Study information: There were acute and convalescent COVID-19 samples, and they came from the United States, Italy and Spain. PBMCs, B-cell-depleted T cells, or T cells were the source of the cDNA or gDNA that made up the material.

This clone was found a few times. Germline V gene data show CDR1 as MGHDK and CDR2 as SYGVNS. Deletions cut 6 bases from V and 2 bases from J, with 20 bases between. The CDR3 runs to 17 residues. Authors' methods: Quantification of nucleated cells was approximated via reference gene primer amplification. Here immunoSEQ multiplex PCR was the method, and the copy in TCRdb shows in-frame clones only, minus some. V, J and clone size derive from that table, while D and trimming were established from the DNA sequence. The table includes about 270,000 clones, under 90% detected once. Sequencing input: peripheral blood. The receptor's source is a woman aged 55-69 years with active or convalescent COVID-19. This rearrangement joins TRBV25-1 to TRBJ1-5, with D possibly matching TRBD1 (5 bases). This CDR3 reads CASRAVAGRAGNQPQHF. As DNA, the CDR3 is TGTGCCAGCAGGGCGGTGGCAGGGCGTGCGGGCAATCAGCCCCAGCATTTT.